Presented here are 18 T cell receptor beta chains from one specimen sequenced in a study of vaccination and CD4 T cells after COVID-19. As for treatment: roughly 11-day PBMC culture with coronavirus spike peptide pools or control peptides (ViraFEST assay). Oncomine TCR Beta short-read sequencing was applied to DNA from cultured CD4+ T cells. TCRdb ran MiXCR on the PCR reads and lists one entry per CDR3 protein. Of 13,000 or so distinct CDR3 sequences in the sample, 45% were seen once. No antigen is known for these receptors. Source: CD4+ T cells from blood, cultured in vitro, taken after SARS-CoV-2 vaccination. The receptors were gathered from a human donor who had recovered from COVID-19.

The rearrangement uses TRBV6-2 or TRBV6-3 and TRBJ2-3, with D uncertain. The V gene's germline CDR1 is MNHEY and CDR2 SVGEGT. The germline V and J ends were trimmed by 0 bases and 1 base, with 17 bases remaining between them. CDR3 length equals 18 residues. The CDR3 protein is CASSYSYGRLRGTDTQYF. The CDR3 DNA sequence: TGTGCCAGCAGTTACTCGTATGGTCGGCTACGTGGCACAGATACGCAGTATTTT.

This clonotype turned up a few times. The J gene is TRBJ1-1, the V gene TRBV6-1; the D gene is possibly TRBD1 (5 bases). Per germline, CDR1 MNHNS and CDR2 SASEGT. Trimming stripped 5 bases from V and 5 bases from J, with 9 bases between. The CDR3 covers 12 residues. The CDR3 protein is CASSRQGTEAFF. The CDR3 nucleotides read TGTGCCAGCAGTCGGCAGGGTACTGAAGCTTTCTTT.

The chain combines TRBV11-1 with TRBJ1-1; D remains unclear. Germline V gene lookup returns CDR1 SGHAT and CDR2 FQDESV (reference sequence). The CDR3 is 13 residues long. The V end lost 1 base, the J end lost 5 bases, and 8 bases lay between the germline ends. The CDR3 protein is CASSLVRLTEAFF. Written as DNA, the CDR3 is TGTGCCAGCAGCTTAGTGCGCTTAACTGAAGCTTTCTTT.

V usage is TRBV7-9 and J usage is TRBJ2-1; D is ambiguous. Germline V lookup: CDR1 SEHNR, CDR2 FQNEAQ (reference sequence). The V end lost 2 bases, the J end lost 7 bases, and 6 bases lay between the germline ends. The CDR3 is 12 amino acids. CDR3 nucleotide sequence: TGTGCCAGCAGCTTATTAGTGAATGAGCAGTTCTTC. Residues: CASSLLVNEQFF.

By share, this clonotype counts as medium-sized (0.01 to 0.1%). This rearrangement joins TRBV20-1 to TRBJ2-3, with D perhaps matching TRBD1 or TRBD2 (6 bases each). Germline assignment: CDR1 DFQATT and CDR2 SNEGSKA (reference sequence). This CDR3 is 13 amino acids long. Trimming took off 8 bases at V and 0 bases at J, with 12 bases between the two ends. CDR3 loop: CSSEGVSTDTQYF. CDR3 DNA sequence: TGCAGTTCGGAGGGGGTGAGCACAGATACGCAGTATTTT.

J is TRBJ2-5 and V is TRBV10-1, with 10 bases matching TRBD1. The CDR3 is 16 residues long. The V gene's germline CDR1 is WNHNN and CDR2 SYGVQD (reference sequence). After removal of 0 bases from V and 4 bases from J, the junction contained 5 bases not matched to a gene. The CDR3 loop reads CASSESRTGGLETQYF. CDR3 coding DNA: TGCGCCAGCAGTGAGTCGAGGACAGGGGGACTAGAGACCCAGTACTTC.

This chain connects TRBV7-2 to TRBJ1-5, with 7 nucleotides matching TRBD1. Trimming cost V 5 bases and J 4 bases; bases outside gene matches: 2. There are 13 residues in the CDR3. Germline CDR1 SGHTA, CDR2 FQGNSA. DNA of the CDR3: TGTGCCAGCAGCCCACAGGGGAATCAGCCCCAGCATTTT. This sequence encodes CASSPQGNQPQHF. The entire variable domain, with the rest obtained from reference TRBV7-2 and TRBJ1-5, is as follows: GAGVSQSPSNKVTEKGKDVELRCDPISGHTALYWYRQSLGQGLEFLIYFQGNSAPDKSGLPSDRFSAERTGGSVSTLTIQRTQQEDSAVYLCASSPQGNQPQHFGDGTRLSIL.

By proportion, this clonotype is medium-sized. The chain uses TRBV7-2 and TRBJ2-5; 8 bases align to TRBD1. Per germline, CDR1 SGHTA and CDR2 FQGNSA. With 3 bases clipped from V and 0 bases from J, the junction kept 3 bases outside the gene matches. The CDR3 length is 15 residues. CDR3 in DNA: TGTGCCAGCAGCTTTAGGACAGGGTACCAAGAGACCCAGTACTTC. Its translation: CASSFRTGYQETQYF.

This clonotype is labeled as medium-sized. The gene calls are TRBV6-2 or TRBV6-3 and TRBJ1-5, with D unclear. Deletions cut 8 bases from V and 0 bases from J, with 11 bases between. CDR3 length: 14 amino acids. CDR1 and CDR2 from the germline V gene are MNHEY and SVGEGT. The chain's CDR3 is CASYTGSSNQPQHF. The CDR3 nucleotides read TGTGCCAGCTACACCGGGAGTAGCAATCAGCCCCAGCATTTT.

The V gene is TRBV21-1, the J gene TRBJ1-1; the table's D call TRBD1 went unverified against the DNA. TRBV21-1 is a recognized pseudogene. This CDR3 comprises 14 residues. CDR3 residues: CASSRQGENTEAFF. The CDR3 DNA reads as TGTGCCAGCAGCAGACAGGGTGAGAACACTGAAGCTTTCTTT.

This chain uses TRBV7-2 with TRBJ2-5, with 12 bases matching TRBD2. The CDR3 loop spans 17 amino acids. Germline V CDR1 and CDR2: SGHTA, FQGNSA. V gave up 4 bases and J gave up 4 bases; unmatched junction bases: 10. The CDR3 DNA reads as TGTGCCAGCAGCTCGAGGCGGCTAGCGGGAGGGTTAGAGACCCAGTACTTC. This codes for CASSSRRLAGGLETQYF.

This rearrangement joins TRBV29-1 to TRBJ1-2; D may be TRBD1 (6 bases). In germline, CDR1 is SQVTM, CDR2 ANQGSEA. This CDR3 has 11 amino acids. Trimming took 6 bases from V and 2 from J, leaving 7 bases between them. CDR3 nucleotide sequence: TGCAGCGTGGGACAAAACTATGGCTACACCTTC. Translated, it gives CSVGQNYGYTF.

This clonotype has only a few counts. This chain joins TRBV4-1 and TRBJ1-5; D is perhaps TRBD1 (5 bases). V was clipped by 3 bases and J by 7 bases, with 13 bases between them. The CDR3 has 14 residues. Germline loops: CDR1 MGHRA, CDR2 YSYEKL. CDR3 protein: CASSQGPGGQPQHF. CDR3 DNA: TGCGCCAGCAGCCAGGGCCCGGGGGGGCAGCCCCAGCATTTT.

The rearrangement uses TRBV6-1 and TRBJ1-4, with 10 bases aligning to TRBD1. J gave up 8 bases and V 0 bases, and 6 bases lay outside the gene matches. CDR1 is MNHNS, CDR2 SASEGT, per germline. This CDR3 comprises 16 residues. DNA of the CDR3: TGTGCCAGCAGTGAAGCGTTGGGACAGGGGAACGAAAAACTGTTTTTT. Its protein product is CASSEALGQGNEKLFF.

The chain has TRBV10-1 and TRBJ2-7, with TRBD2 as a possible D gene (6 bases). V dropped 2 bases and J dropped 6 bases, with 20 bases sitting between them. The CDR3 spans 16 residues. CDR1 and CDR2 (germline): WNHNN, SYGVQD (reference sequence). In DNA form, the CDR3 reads TGCGCCAGCAGTGAGGGAGTTCAGGGAGGTCTGTCCGAGCAGTACTTC. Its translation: CASSEGVQGGLSEQYF.

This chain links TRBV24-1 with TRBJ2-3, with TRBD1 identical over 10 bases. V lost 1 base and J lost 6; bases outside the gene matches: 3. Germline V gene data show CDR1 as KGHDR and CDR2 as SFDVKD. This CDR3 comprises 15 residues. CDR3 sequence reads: CATSDLGTGEDTQYF. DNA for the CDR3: TGTGCCACCAGTGATTTAGGGACAGGGGAGGATACGCAGTATTTT.

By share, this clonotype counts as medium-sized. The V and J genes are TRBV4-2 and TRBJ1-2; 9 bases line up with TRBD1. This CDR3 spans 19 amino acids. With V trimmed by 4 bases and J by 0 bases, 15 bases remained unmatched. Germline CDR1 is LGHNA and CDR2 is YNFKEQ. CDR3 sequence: CASSPIPGQGIVANYGYTF. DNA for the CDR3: TGTGCCAGCAGCCCAATACCTGGACAGGGGATAGTGGCTAACTATGGCTACACCTTC.

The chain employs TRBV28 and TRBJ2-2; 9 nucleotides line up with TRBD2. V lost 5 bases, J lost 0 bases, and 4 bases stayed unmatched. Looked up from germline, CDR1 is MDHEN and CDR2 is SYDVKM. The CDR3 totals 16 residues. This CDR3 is CASSASGVANTGELFF. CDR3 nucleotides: TGTGCCAGCAGTGCTAGCGGGGTTGCGAACACCGGGGAGCTGTTTTTT.